The 23 T cell receptor beta chains in this list originate from one sample, sequenced in a study of OX40 agonist ivuxolimab in advanced cancers. The protocol was immunoSEQ multiplex PCR, while the TCRdb copy is restricted to in-frame clones and leaves out a portion. Counted here are roughly 120,000 clones, roughly 90% occurring once; the ten biggest clones make up about 0.25%. The sample here was CD4+ or CD8+ T cells sorted from blood, taken in a trial of the OX40 agonist ivuxolimab. The source is an adult with an advanced solid tumor such as melanoma, head and neck, liver or kidney cancer.

The V call is TRBV5-5, the J call TRBJ2-2; no reliable D call. V shed 0 bases and J shed 3 bases, with 15 bases lying between them. Germline V gene lookup returns CDR1 SGHKS and CDR2 YYEKEE (reference sequence). This CDR3 is 17 amino acids long. The CDR3 protein is CASSLDRVGRYTGELFF. CDR3 DNA: TGTGCCAGCAGCTTGGACCGGGTCGGACGCTACACCGGGGAGCTGTTTTTT.

The J gene is TRBJ1-3, the V gene TRBV11-2; the D gene is possibly TRBD1 (6 bases). Germline V gene lookup returns CDR1 SGHAT and CDR2 FQNNGV. The CDR3 has 16 residues. V gave up 1 base and J gave up 6 bases, with 16 bases separating them. In DNA form, the CDR3 reads TGTGCCAGCAGCTTAGCCGCCTCGGGGGGCGAAAACACCATATATTTT. Encoded protein: CASSLAASGGENTIYF.

CDR3 DNA: TGCGCCAGCAGCTACACCTCGGCCCGCTCTGGAAACACCATATATTTT. Residues: CASSYTSARSGNTIYF. The rearrangement joins TRBV5-1 to TRBJ1-3; no clear D gene. From germline, CDR1 is SGHRS and CDR2 YFSETQ. V lost 3 bases, J lost 0 bases, and 13 bases lay in between. This CDR3 is built from 16 residues.

This sequence joins TRBV27 and TRBJ1-2, with D perhaps matching TRBD1 (6 bases). The V and J ends lost 3 bases and 4 bases respectively, with 9 bases between them. The CDR3 loop spans 13 amino acids. Germline lookup yields CDR1 MNHEY and CDR2 SMNVEV (reference sequence). The CDR3 loop is CASSFDRTYGYTF. Here the CDR3 DNA reads TGTGCCAGCAGTTTCGACAGGACCTATGGCTACACCTTC.

The chain joins TRBV7-8 to TRBJ1-1; D not resolved. Germline loops: CDR1 SGHVS, CDR2 FQNEAQ. The CDR3 loop spans 14 amino acids. V was shortened by 1 base and J by 0 bases, with 6 bases between the two germline ends. The CDR3 DNA reads as TGTGCCAGCAGCTTAGGTCGGTTGAACACTGAAGCTTTCTTT. This sequence encodes CASSLGRLNTEAFF.

The chain employs TRBV6-5 and TRBJ1-5, with 7 bases identical to TRBD1. Per the germline V gene, CDR1 is MNHEY and CDR2 is SVGAGI. The CDR3 consists of 13 residues. The J segment lost 6 bases and the V segment lost 6 bases, leaving 5 bases of the junction unmatched. The CDR3 region has the DNA TGTGCCAGCAGAATAACAGGGGTTCAGCCCCAGCATTTT. It encodes CASRITGVQPQHF.

With respect to this clone: Its ends do not fully match the called genes, so a read error is possible. The rearrangement joins TRBV7-7 to TRBJ1-3; D is possibly TRBD1 (6 bases). The length of the CDR3 is 17 residues. Germline lookup yields CDR1 SSHAT and CDR2 FNYEAQ (reference sequence). The CDR3 sequence: CASSLLPGVQSGNTIYF. For the CDR3, the DNA is TGTGCTAGCAGCTTATTACCAGGGGTACAGTCCGGAAACACCATATATTTT.

This chain's CDR3 is CASTTGTSVNEQFF. The CDR3 nucleotides are TGTGCCAGCACCACCGGGACCTCAGTCAATGAGCAGTTCTTC. The chain uses TRBV2 and TRBJ2-1, with D possibly called TRBD1 or TRBD2 (5 bases each). CDR1 is SNHLY and CDR2 is FYNNEI in the germline V gene. Trimming removed 7 bases at V and 6 bases at J, with 16 bases between. CDR3 size: 14 residues.

The gene calls are TRBV6-5 and TRBJ2-6; D is unresolved. This CDR3 is built from 13 residues. The ends were cut back, 8 bases at V and 2 bases at J, with 7 bases in the middle. Germline-derived CDR1 and CDR2 are MNHEY and SVGAGI. The CDR3 is CASVSPGANVLTF. Written as DNA, the CDR3 is TGTGCCAGCGTAAGTCCTGGGGCCAACGTCCTGACTTTC.

The chain uses TRBV15 and TRBJ1-2, with 8 nucleotides matching TRBD1. Germline assignment: CDR1 LNHNV and CDR2 YYDKDF (reference sequence). The CDR3 length is 14 residues. The J segment lost 4 bases and the V segment lost 5 bases, leaving 6 bases of the junction unmatched. The CDR3 here is CATSREQGVYGYTF. The CDR3, as DNA: TGTGCCACCAGCCGCGAACAGGGGGTCTATGGCTACACCTTC.

This chain links TRBV7-7 with TRBJ2-5, with 8 nucleotides matching TRBD1. The CDR3 contains 14 residues. CDR1 and CDR2 (germline): SSHAT, FNYEAQ (reference sequence). This CDR3 reads CASVKGTGQETQYF. The CDR3 bases are TGTGCTAGCGTAAAGGGGACAGGCCAAGAGACCCAGTACTTC.

The gene calls are TRBV6-6 and TRBJ1-2; possible D gene TRBD1, 5 bases. CDR1 and CDR2 (germline): MNHNY, SVGAGI (reference sequence). The CDR3 contains 13 residues. V shed 7 bases and J shed 0 bases, with 9 bases lying between them. CDR3 sequence: CASTQGSNYGYTF. CDR3 DNA: TGTGCCAGCACCCAGGGATCTAACTATGGCTACACCTTC.

The chain is built from TRBV19 and TRBJ1-1; D is uncertain. This CDR3 is built from 14 residues. Germline V CDR1 and CDR2: LNHDA, SQIVND (reference sequence). Trimming pared 2 bases from V and 1 base from J, leaving 8 bases between. The CDR3, as DNA: TGTGCCAGTAGTATACCGCCGTCGAACACTGAAGCTTTCTTT. As protein: CASSIPPSNTEAFF.

This clone was counted a single time. V gene TRBV4-3 combines with J gene TRBJ2-5; D possibly matches TRBD1 or TRBD2 (5 bases each). This CDR3 spans 15 amino acids. Germline values: CDR1 LGHNA, CDR2 YSLEER. V lost 0 bases and J lost 13, with 21 bases in between. The DNA for the CDR3 is TGCGCCAGCAGCCAAGACCGGCAGGGACGCACCGTACGGTACTTC. Translation: CASSQDRQGRTVRYF.

The gene calls are TRBV5-8 and TRBJ1-1; possible D gene TRBD1, 5 bases. Germline V CDR1 and CDR2: SGHTS, YDEGEE. The CDR3 consists of 14 residues. Trimming cost V 0 bases and J 5 bases, with 11 bases left between them. The CDR3 DNA reads TGTGCCAGCAGCTTGGTTGGGGGGATTACTGAAGCTTTCTTT. It specifies CASSLVGGITEAFF.

The chain recombines TRBV15 with TRBJ2-3; D not certain. CDR3 length equals 13 residues. The germline CDR1 and CDR2 sequences are LNHNV and YYDKDF (reference sequence). The V end lost 2 bases, the J end lost 6 bases, and 9 bases lay between the germline ends. The CDR3 protein is CATSRSPQDTQYF. The CDR3 DNA sequence: TGTGCCACCAGCAGATCACCCCAGGATACGCAGTATTTT. Variable domain in full (rest from reference TRBV15 and TRBJ2-3): DAMVIQNPRYQVTQFGKPVTLSCSQTLNHNVMYWYQQKSSQAPKLLFHYYDKDFNNEADTPDNFQSRRPNTSFCFLDIRSPGLGDTAMYLCATSRSPQDTQYFGPGTRLTVL.

The chain combines TRBV11-3 with TRBJ2-6; weak D call: TRBD1 (6 bases). The CDR3 covers 13 residues. Germline loops: CDR1 SGHNT, CDR2 YENEEA. V was shortened by 9 bases and J by 1 base, with 7 bases between the two germline ends. The CDR3 bases are TGTGCCAGTGGACAGTCTGGGGCCAACGTCCTGACTTTC. As protein: CASGQSGANVLTF.

This rearrangement joins TRBV6-4 to TRBJ1-4, with D unresolved. The ends were cut back, 5 bases at V and 2 bases at J, with 12 bases in the middle. CDR1 MRHNA and CDR2 SNTAGT come from the germline V gene. The CDR3 runs 15 residues. The CDR3 spells CASSPRGRTNEKLFF. CDR3 nucleotides: TGTGCCAGCAGTCCGAGAGGTCGGACTAATGAAAAACTGTTTTTT.

The gene calls are TRBV30 and TRBJ1-4; possibly TRBD1 for D (6 bases). CDR3 length: 15 amino acids. From germline, CDR1 is GTSNPN and CDR2 SVGIG (reference sequence). Trimming shortened V by 2 bases and J by 8 bases, and 18 bases separated the two germline ends. CDR3 DNA: TGTGCCTGGAGTTTGACACAGGGAGGTTTGGAAAAACTGTTTTTT. Protein: CAWSLTQGGLEKLFF.

This clone showed up just once. The gene calls are TRBV28 and TRBJ1-2; the D gene is possibly TRBD1 (6 bases). Germline CDR1 and CDR2: MDHEN and SYDVKM. The CDR3 totals 16 residues. V lost 3 bases, J lost 6 bases, and 20 bases lay in between. CDR3 region: CASSFAGVTGVHGYTF. CDR3 nucleotides: TGTGCCAGCAGTTTTGCAGGTGTGACAGGCGTACATGGCTACACCTTC.

This clone has a single count. The V gene is TRBV4-3, the J gene TRBJ1-4; D remains unclear. The V and J ends lost 1 base and 0 bases respectively, with 9 bases between them. The CDR3 spans 16 residues. Germline V gene sequence: CDR1 LGHNA, CDR2 YSLEER. The CDR3 loop is CASSQALAATNEKLFF. CDR3 sequence (DNA): TGCGCCAGCAGCCAAGCGCTGGCAGCAACTAATGAAAAACTGTTTTTT.

The V and J genes are TRBV18 and TRBJ1-5; 8 nucleotides agree with TRBD1. J lost 9 bases, V lost 4 bases, and 11 bases had no gene match. Looked up from germline, CDR1 is KGHSH and CDR2 is LQKENI. The CDR3 sequence is 15 residues long. DNA for the CDR3: TGTGCCAGCTCACTCGGGACAGGAAGGGGTACGCCCCAGCATTTT. Its translation is CASSLGTGRGTPQHF.

The rearrangement joins TRBV7-3 to TRBJ2-3; D not resolved. This CDR3 contains 14 residues. V was clipped by 4 bases and J by 3 bases, with 11 bases between them. CDR1 and CDR2 (germline): SGHTA, FQGTGA. CDR3 protein: CASSSPGLTDTQYF. The CDR3 coding sequence is TGTGCCAGCAGCTCTCCGGGTCTTACAGATACGCAGTATTTT.